A single sample gave rise to the 11 T cell receptor beta chains below, sequenced in a study of T cells in narcolepsy. The method was immunoSEQ multiplex PCR; TCRdb's version includes in-frame clones alone and lacks a portion of them. Altogether some 15,000 clones are present, 85% being singletons, with the ten largest covering roughly 34%. Material: memory (CD45RA-) CD4+ T cells from blood. Source of these receptors: a human donor in good health.

The V and J genes are TRBV2 and TRBJ1-5; no firm D call. The CDR3 runs to 14 residues. Germline-derived CDR1 and CDR2 are SNHLY and FYNNEI. The CDR3 DNA follows: TGTGCAACCTTAGACGGACCTAGGCATCAGCCCCAGCATTTT. Protein sequence: CATLDGPRHQPQHF.

The chain uses TRBV7-2 and TRBJ2-3; D gene unclear. CDR1 SGHTA and CDR2 FQGNSA come from the germline V gene. V was trimmed by 1 base and J by 4 bases, leaving 6 bases between them. The CDR3 is made up of 13 amino acids. The CDR3 protein is CASSLGWADTQYF. In DNA form, the CDR3 reads TGTGCCAGCAGCTTAGGTTGGGCAGATACGCAGTATTTT.

The chain employs TRBV29-1 and TRBJ2-7; D possibly matches TRBD1 or TRBD2 (5 bases each). Trimming removed 3 bases at V and 2 bases at J, with 11 bases between. Germline-derived CDR1 and CDR2 are SQVTM and ANQGSEA. The CDR3 consists of 13 residues. CDR3 DNA: TGCAGCGTTGACCGGGACGGGACCTACGAGCAGTACTTC. Translation gives CSVDRDGTYEQYF.

This clone was observed a single time. The chain uses TRBV11-3 and TRBJ2-5, with TRBD2 as a possible D gene (7 bases). V shed 3 bases and J shed 0 bases, with 11 bases lying between them. Germline V gives CDR1 SGHNT, CDR2 YENEEA. This CDR3 has 15 amino acids. The CDR3 DNA follows: TGTGCCAGCAGCTTGGGGGGGCCGTACCAAGAGACCCAGTACTTC. This sequence encodes CASSLGGPYQETQYF.

The CDR3 sequence: CASSQVGSTRDSLYEQYF. In DNA, the CDR3 is TGCGCCAGCAGCCAAGTAGGTTCCACCCGGGACAGTCTCTACGAGCAGTACTTC. The chain uses TRBV4-1 and TRBJ2-7, with 7 nucleotides matching TRBD1. This CDR3 spans 18 amino acids. The V and J ends lost 1 base and 3 bases, in that order; junction bases with no gene match: 15. CDR1 MGHRA and CDR2 YSYEKL come from the germline V gene.

The chain is built from TRBV18 and TRBJ2-1; the match to TRBD1 covers 10 bases. CDR3 length equals 15 residues. V lost 4 bases, J lost 7 bases, and 7 bases stayed unmatched. Germline V CDR1 and CDR2: KGHSH, LQKENI. CDR3 bases: TGTGCCAGCTCACGGGACAGGGGCGTTGTAAATGAGCAGTTCTTC. The encoded protein is CASSRDRGVVNEQFF.

This chain joins TRBV4-1 and TRBJ2-4, with D possibly being TRBD1 or TRBD2 (5 bases each). This CDR3 spans 15 amino acids. V dropped 0 bases and J dropped 10 bases, with 16 bases sitting between them. CDR1 is MGHRA, CDR2 YSYEKL, per germline. In nucleotides, the CDR3 is TGCGCCAGCAGCCAAGATCGGGGCCGGTCACCTATTCAGTACTTC. As protein: CASSQDRGRSPIQYF.

This clone occurred once. The gene calls are TRBV9 and TRBJ1-3; D gene unclear. Germline-derived CDR1 and CDR2 are SGDLS and YYNGEE. The CDR3 covers 16 residues. The V and J ends lost 4 bases and 0 bases respectively, with 14 bases between them. CDR3 bases: TGTGCCAGCAGCCCCCGTGGGCCGAACTCTGGAAACACCATATATTTT. This gives the protein CASSPRGPNSGNTIYF.

V usage is TRBV19 and J usage is TRBJ2-3, with D possibly being TRBD1 (6 bases). The CDR3 is 16 residues long. Per the germline V gene, CDR1 is LNHDA and CDR2 is SQIVND (reference sequence). V was clipped by 4 bases and J by 0 bases, with 14 bases between them. The CDR3 region is CASSTFPGQSTDTQYF. In DNA, the CDR3 is TGTGCCAGTAGTACCTTCCCGGGACAAAGCACAGATACGCAGTATTTT.

This chain uses TRBV28 with TRBJ1-5; D unclear. Germline values: CDR1 MDHEN, CDR2 SYDVKM. The V end lost 5 bases, the J end lost 4 bases, and 6 bases lay between the germline ends. The CDR3 loop spans 12 amino acids. The DNA for the CDR3 is TGTGCCAGCAGTGAAACTAATCAGCCCCAGCATTTT. Translation: CASSETNQPQHF.

On this clone: Its ends do not fully match the called genes, so a read error is possible. The V gene is TRBV7-8, the J gene TRBJ1-4, with D tentatively TRBD1 (6 bases). This CDR3 has 13 residues. CDR1 and CDR2 from the germline V gene are SGHVS and FQNEAQ. The CDR3 sequence is CASSRDRRENLFF. The DNA of the CDR3 is TGTGCCAGCAGCAGAGACAGGCGTGAAAATCTGTTTTTT.